The 28 T cell receptor beta chains listed next were all sequenced from one sample in a study of blood T cell repertoires in COVID-19. Produced via immunoSEQ multiplex PCR; TCRdb's table is partial and in-frame only. The sample holds some 130,000 clones, around 80% seen once. Source material: peripheral blood. These receptors were collected from a man in his sixties or seventies with acute or convalescent COVID-19.

This sequence joins TRBV7-8 and TRBJ2-5; D is unclear. The CDR3 has 13 residues. The ends were cut back, 1 base at V and 6 bases at J, with 9 bases in the middle. Germline loops: CDR1 SGHVS, CDR2 FQNEAQ. This CDR3 is CASSLGGEQTQYF. In nucleotides, the CDR3 is TGTGCCAGCAGCTTAGGAGGAGAGCAGACCCAGTACTTC.

This sequence joins TRBV4-2 and TRBJ2-3; D perhaps matches TRBD2 (7 bases). V lost 5 bases to trimming and J lost 1 base, with 19 bases between them. The CDR3 spans 17 residues. The germline V gene encodes CDR1 LGHNA and CDR2 YNFKEQ. The CDR3 loop reads CASSDSGGAIGTDTQYF. The DNA of the CDR3 is TGTGCCAGCAGCGATAGTGGGGGGGCGATAGGCACAGATACGCAGTATTTT.

This chain uses TRBV19 with TRBJ1-5, with 10 bases aligning to TRBD1. CDR3 length equals 17 residues. J gave up 6 bases and V 1 base, and 9 bases lay outside the gene matches. Germline V lookup: CDR1 LNHDA, CDR2 SQIVND (reference sequence). The CDR3 sequence: CASSIARDRGVGQPQHF. CDR3 in DNA: TGTGCCAGTAGTATAGCCCGGGACAGGGGAGTCGGTCAGCCCCAGCATTTT.

The chain links TRBV10-3 to TRBJ2-7; maybe TRBD2 (7 bases). Germline CDR1 and CDR2: ENHRY and SYGVKD. The V and J ends lost 2 bases and 1 base respectively, with 9 bases between them. The CDR3 extends over 14 amino acids. The CDR3 is CAISEAGASYEQYF. For the CDR3, the DNA is TGTGCCATCAGTGAGGCGGGGGCATCCTACGAGCAGTACTTC.

The chain recombines TRBV7-6 with TRBJ2-5, with D uncertain. This CDR3 spans 14 amino acids. Trimming took 5 bases from V and 0 from J, leaving 10 bases between them. Germline values: CDR1 SGHVS, CDR2 FNYEAQ. CDR3 in amino acids: CASSDRHYQETQYF. The CDR3, as DNA: TGTGCCAGCAGCGATCGACACTACCAAGAGACCCAGTACTTC.

Comments on this clone: One end of the junction varies from germline; a read error may be responsible. This rearrangement joins TRBV7-7 to TRBJ2-2; D is undetermined. The germline V gene has CDR1 SSHAT and CDR2 FNYEAQ (reference sequence). The CDR3 sequence is 14 residues long. Here the CDR3 reads CASSLETMTGELFF. CDR3 coding DNA: TGTGCTAGCAGCTTAGAGACAATGACCGGGGAGCTGTTTTTT.

The chain carries TRBV7-8 and TRBJ1-6; a weak D match, TRBD1 (6 bases). The CDR3 contains 14 residues. From germline, CDR1 is SGHVS and CDR2 FQNEAQ. Trimming stripped 1 base from V and 14 bases from J, with 15 bases between. DNA of the CDR3: TGTGCCAGCAGCTTAGAGGCCAGCACAGGGACCCTCCACTTT. Encoded protein: CASSLEASTGTLHF.

The V call is TRBV9, the J call TRBJ1-2, with D possibly TRBD1 on 6 matching bases. Germline V gene lookup returns CDR1 SGDLS and CDR2 YYNGEE. Trimming stripped 3 bases from V and 5 bases from J, with 14 bases between. The CDR3 totals 14 residues. CDR3 DNA sequence: TGTGCCAGCAGCGAGGGGGGGGCTCAGTATGGCTACACCTTC. Encoded protein: CASSEGGAQYGYTF.

The CDR3 coding sequence is TGTGCCACCAGCAACCCAGACTATGGCTACACCTTC. It is translated as CATSNPDYGYTF. The chain employs TRBV15 and TRBJ1-2; no clear D. V lost 4 bases and J lost 3, with 6 bases in between. The CDR3 covers 12 residues. Per germline, CDR1 LNHNV and CDR2 YYDKDF (reference sequence).

The chain combines TRBV11-1 with TRBJ2-7, with D hard to call. V lost 4 bases and J lost 2, with 15 bases in between. The CDR3 consists of 15 residues. CDR1 and CDR2 from the germline V gene are SGHAT and FQDESV (reference sequence). The CDR3 bases are TGTGCCAGCAGCTCGACACCCAGAAACACCTACGAGCAGTACTTC. Translating it yields CASSSTPRNTYEQYF.

The chain combines TRBV1 with TRBJ1-4; the D segment call TRBD1 is taken from the table without a DNA check. TRBV1 is tagged as a pseudogene. CDR3 length equals 17 residues. This CDR3 reads CTSSLTGTGGTNEKLFF. CDR3 bases: TGCACCAGCAGCTTAACCGGGACAGGGGGCACTAATGAAAAACTGTTTTTT.

This clone was seen a few times. The chain has TRBV6-1 and TRBJ1-1, with TRBD1 as a possible D gene (5 bases). The CDR3 totals 15 residues. The germline V gene has CDR1 MNHNS and CDR2 SASEGT. V shed 2 bases and J shed 5 bases, with 15 bases lying between them. Here the CDR3 reads CASSEIAGRPTEAFF. CDR3 DNA sequence: TGTGCCAGCAGTGAAATAGCAGGGAGGCCGACTGAAGCTTTCTTT.

This clone appeared a few times. This chain joins TRBV28 and TRBJ2-7, with D possibly TRBD1 on 5 matching bases. CDR3 length: 12 residues. Germline values: CDR1 MDHEN, CDR2 SYDVKM. V was clipped by 1 base and J by 6 bases, with 7 bases between them. The CDR3 DNA reads TGTGCCAGCAGTTTATTGGGGCTCGAGCAGTACTTC. This encodes CASSLLGLEQYF.

This clone was seen only a few times. The chain carries TRBV2 and TRBJ2-2; no clear D. Germline V lookup: CDR1 SNHLY, CDR2 FYNNEI. The length of the CDR3 is 12 residues. V shed 2 bases and J shed 8 bases, with 6 bases lying between them. CDR3 residues: CASSETVGELFF. The CDR3 DNA sequence: TGTGCCAGCAGTGAAACAGTTGGGGAGCTGTTTTTT. Combining the CDR3 with reference TRBV2 and TRBJ2-2 gives the whole variable domain EPEVTQTPSHQVTQMGQEVILRCVPISNHLYFYWYRQILGQKVEFLVSFYNNEISEKSEIFDDQFSVERPDGSNFTLKIRSTKLEDSAMYFCASSETVGELFFGEGSRLTVL.

The chain links TRBV5-1 to TRBJ2-1; D is possibly TRBD2 (5 bases). V was pared by 0 bases and J by 8 bases, with 12 bases between. Per germline, CDR1 SGHRS and CDR2 YFSETQ. The CDR3 loop spans 14 amino acids. The CDR3 bases are TGCGCCAGCAGCTTGGCCGCCTCGAGGGATGAGCAGTTCTTC. It yields the protein CASSLAASRDEQFF.

The V gene is TRBV5-5, the J gene TRBJ1-5; no clear D gene. CDR3 size: 13 residues. The germline CDR1 and CDR2 sequences are SGHKS and YYEKEE (reference sequence). Trimming stripped 1 base from V and 7 bases from J, with 9 bases between. The CDR3 bases are TGTGCCAGCAGCTTGTCCGGGTGGCAGCCCCAGCATTTT. Protein product: CASSLSGWQPQHF.

The gene calls are TRBV28 and TRBJ2-7; perhaps TRBD1 as D (6 bases). V was pared by 10 bases and J by 3 bases, with 13 bases between. The germline V gene encodes CDR1 MDHEN and CDR2 SYDVKM. The CDR3 has 12 amino acids. The CDR3 sequence: CATGDTIYEQYF. CDR3 nucleotide sequence: TGTGCCACCGGGGACACCATCTACGAGCAGTACTTC.

The rearrangement uses TRBV2 and TRBJ2-5; 12 positions agree with TRBD2. This CDR3 is built from 15 residues. V lost 11 bases and J lost 10; bases outside the gene matches: 17. Germline lookup yields CDR1 SNHLY and CDR2 FYNNEI. CDR3 amino acids: CAGGASGGGPGSQYF. CDR3 nucleotides: TGTGCCGGCGGGGCTAGCGGGGGGGGCCCGGGAAGCCAGTACTTC.

This chain connects TRBV5-1 to TRBJ1-2; D is possibly TRBD1 (5 bases). CDR3 length: 15 amino acids. The germline gives CDR1 SGHRS, CDR2 YFSETQ. V was shortened by 4 bases and J by 3 bases, with 16 bases between the two germline ends. The CDR3 is CASSPSGMADYGYTF. The CDR3 nucleotides read TGCGCCAGCAGCCCCTCAGGGATGGCAGACTATGGCTACACCTTC.

Concerning this clone: Relative to the germline gene, one junction end is altered; a read error may explain this. The chain combines TRBV6-2 or TRBV6-3 with TRBJ2-1; a possible D gene is TRBD2 (6 bases). Germline V gene data show CDR1 as MNHEY and CDR2 as SVGEGT. The CDR3 has 13 residues. The CDR3 sequence: CASSSTGLPGGIF. The CDR3 DNA follows: TGTGCCAGCAGTTCGACGGGACTCCCCGGAGGGATCTTC.

This clone came up a few times. The chain couples TRBV4-1 to TRBJ2-7; 11 positions agree with TRBD1. With 0 bases clipped from V and 12 bases from J, the junction kept 13 bases outside the gene matches. This CDR3 region has 16 residues. Germline V CDR1 and CDR2: MGHRA, YSYEKL. CDR3 amino acids: CASSQDPGQGVVSGYF. Written as DNA, the CDR3 is TGCGCCAGCAGCCAAGACCCGGGACAGGGGGTTGTGAGTGGGTACTTC.

The chain uses TRBV6-5 and TRBJ1-1; a weak D match, TRBD1 (6 bases). This CDR3 has 12 amino acids. CDR1 is MNHEY, CDR2 SVGAGI, per germline. The V and J ends lost 5 bases and 12 bases respectively, with 16 bases between them. This CDR3 is CASSLTGSETFF. CDR3 bases: TGTGCCAGCAGTCTGACAGGTTCGGAAACTTTCTTT.

The J gene is TRBJ2-4, the V gene TRBV2; 9 bases line up with TRBD1. V dropped 8 bases and J dropped 8; count of bases not matched to a gene: 7. This CDR3 spans 13 amino acids. Germline V gene lookup returns CDR1 SNHLY and CDR2 FYNNEI. CDR3: CASSAGTGYIQYF. The CDR3 DNA reads as TGTGCCAGCTCCGCCGGGACAGGGTACATTCAGTACTTC.

A remark on this clone: The junction departs from the called germline gene at one end, perhaps through a read error. For the CDR3, the DNA is TGTGCTAGTGGTTTGGGACAGGACTCACCCTTCCACTTT. This gives the protein CASGLGQDSPFHF. This chain connects TRBV12-5 to TRBJ1-6, with D possibly matching TRBD1 (6 bases). Germline V lookup: CDR1 LGHNT, CDR2 FRNRAP. The CDR3 consists of 13 residues.

This CDR3 reads CASSLKGDGNTIYF. CDR3 nucleotide sequence: TGTGCCAGCTCACTTAAGGGGGACGGAAACACCATATATTTT. This chain joins TRBV18 and TRBJ1-3, with a possible D match to TRBD1 (6 bases). The CDR3 extends over 14 amino acids. Germline assignment: CDR1 KGHSH and CDR2 LQKENI. V lost 4 bases and J 4 bases, leaving 11 bases between the germline ends.

CDR3 nucleotide sequence: TGCGCCAGCAGCGGACAGGAATTCACCGGGGAGCTGTTTTTT. Protein product: CASSGQEFTGELFF. The V gene is TRBV4-1, the J gene TRBJ2-2, with 7 bases identical to TRBD1. V shed 5 bases and J 4 bases; nucleotides not matched to a gene: 4. CDR1 is MGHRA and CDR2 is YSYEKL in the germline V gene. The CDR3 is made up of 14 amino acids.

The genes are TRBV20-1 and TRBJ1-2; perhaps TRBD1 as D (6 bases). The CDR3 runs to 11 residues. The V end lost 6 bases, the J end lost 7 bases, and 12 bases lay between the germline ends. Germline CDR1 reads DFQATT; CDR2 reads SNEGSKA (reference sequence). The CDR3 coding sequence is TGCAGTGCGCATTCACAGGGTGGCTACACCTTC. Residues: CSAHSQGGYTF.

CDR3 region: CASSSQGASYEQYF. The CDR3 DNA follows: TGTGCCAGCAGTAGCCAGGGGGCATCCTACGAGCAGTACTTC. This chain connects TRBV2 to TRBJ2-7, with 8 positions matching TRBD1. The CDR3 length is 14 residues. J gave up 1 base and V 5 bases, and 4 bases lay outside the gene matches. CDR1 is SNHLY, CDR2 FYNNEI, per germline.